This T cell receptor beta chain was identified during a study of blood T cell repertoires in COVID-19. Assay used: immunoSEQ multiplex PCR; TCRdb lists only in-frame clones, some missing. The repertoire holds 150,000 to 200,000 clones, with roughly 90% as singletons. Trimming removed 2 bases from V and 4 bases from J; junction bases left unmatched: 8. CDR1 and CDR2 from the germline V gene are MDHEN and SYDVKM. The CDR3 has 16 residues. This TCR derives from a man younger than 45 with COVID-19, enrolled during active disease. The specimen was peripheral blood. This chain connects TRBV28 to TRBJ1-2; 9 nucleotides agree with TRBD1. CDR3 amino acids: CASSLTPRDRVYGYTF. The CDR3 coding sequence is TGTGCCAGCAGTTTAACACCCAGGGACAGGGTCTATGGCTACACCTTC.